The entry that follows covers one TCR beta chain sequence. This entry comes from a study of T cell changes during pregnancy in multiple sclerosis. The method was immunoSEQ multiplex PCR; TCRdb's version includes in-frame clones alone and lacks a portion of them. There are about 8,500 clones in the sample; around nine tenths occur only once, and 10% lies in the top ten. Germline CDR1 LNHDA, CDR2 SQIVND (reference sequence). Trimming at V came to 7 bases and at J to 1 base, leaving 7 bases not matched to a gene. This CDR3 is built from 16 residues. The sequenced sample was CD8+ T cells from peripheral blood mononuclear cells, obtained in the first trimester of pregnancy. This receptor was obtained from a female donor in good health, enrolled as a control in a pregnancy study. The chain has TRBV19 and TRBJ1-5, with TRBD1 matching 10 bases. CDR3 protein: CASTPRTGGSNQPQHF. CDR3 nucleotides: TGTGCCAGTACCCCGCGGACAGGGGGAAGCAATCAGCCCCAGCATTTT.